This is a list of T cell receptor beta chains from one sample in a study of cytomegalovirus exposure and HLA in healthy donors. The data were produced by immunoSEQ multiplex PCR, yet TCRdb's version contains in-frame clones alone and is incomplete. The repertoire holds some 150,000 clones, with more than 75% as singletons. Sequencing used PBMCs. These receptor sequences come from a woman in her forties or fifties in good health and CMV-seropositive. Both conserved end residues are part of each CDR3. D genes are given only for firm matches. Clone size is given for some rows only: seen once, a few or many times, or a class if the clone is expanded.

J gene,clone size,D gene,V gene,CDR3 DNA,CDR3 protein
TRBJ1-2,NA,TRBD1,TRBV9,TGTGCCAGCAGCGCAGGGGGCGACGGGTCTGGCTACACCTTC,CASSAGGDGSGYTF
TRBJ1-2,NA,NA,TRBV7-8,TGTGCCAGTAGTCTCACTCGAAACTATGGCTACACCTTC,CASSLTRNYGYTF
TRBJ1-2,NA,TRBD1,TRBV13,TGTGCCAGCAGCTTGGGCAGGGGGTGGGGCTACACCTTC,CASSLGRGWGYTF
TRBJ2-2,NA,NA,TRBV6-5,TGTGCCAGCAGTTATTATTGGGGGGACACCGGGGAGCTGTTTTTT,CASSYYWGDTGELFF
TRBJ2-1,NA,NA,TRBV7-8,TGTGCCAGCAGCTTAGGCGGGTTTTTGCAGTTCTTC,CASSLGGFLQFF
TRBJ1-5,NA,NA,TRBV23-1,TGCGCCAGCAGTCAAAAGGGAGGCAATGGCAATCAGCCCCAGCATTTT,CASSQKGGNGNQPQHF
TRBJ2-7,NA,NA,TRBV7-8,TGTGCCAGCAGCTTACCCCCCCTCCCTACCTACGAGCAGTACTTC,CASSLPPLPTYEQYF
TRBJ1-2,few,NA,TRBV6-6,TGTGCCAGCAGACTTGGCTATGGCTACACCTTC,CASRLGYGYTF
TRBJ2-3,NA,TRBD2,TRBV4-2,TGTGCCAGCAGCCAAGAACTCAGCGGGGAGGGCCTTCATACGCAGTATTTT,CASSQELSGEGLHTQYF
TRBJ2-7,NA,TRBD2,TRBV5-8,TGTGCCGGAGCGGGAAGCATCTCCTACGAGCAGTACTTC,CAGAGSISYEQYF
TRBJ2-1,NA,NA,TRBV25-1,TGTGCCAGCAGCTCCCAGAGGGGGGGTACATACAATGAGCAGTTCTTC,CASSSQRGGTYNEQFF
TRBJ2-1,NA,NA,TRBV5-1,TGCGCCAGCAGCTTGGCCGGGGGGCCAGAGCAGTTCTTC,CASSLAGGPEQFF
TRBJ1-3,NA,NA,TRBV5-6,TGTGCCAGCAGCTTGGTCGTCGGAAACACCATATATTTT,CASSLVVGNTIYF
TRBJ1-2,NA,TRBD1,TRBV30,TGTGCCTGGAGTGCGGACAGGCTTGCCTATGGCTACACCTTC,CAWSADRLAYGYTF
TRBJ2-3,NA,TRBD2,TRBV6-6,TGTGCCAGCAGTCAACTAGCGGGGCGCACAGATACGCAGTATTTT,CASSQLAGRTDTQYF
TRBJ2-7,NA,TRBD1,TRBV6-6,TGTGCCAGCAGTACCCAGACAGGGTCCGAGCAGTACTTC,CASSTQTGSEQYF
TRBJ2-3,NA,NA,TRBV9,TGTGCCAGCAGCGTAGCGACAGGTTCCCACACAGATACGCAGTATTTT,CASSVATGSHTDTQYF
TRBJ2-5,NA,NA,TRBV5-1,TGCGCCAGCAGCAGGACTGACGCTGGGGAGACCCAGTACTTC,CASSRTDAGETQYF
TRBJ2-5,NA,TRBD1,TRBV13,TGTGCCAGCAGCTTACCACAACCGACTTCGGACAGGGGGGAAGAAGAGACCCAGTACTTC,CASSLPQPTSDRGEEETQYF
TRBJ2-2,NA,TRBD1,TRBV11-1,TGTGCCAGCAGCCCCTCCGCGGACAGGGCGGCGGCCGGGGAGCTGTTTTTT,CASSPSADRAAAGELFF
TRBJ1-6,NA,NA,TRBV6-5,TGTGCCAGCAGTTACTCGATAGGGGGAAATTCACCCCTCCACTTT,CASSYSIGGNSPLHF
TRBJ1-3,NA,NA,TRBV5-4,TGTGCCAGCAGCCCCACGGGGACTGGAAACACCATATATTTT,CASSPTGTGNTIYF
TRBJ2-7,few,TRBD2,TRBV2,TGTGCCAGCAAAGCTTCCGGGACTAGCGGGATCGAGCAGTACTTC,CASKASGTSGIEQYF
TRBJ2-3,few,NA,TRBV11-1,TGTGCCAGCAGCTTGGGACCGGGGGACGGGGGTACGCAGTATTTT,CASSLGPGDGGTQYF
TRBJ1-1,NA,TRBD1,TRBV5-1,TGCGCCAGCAGGCAGGGACAGGGGACTGAAGCTTTCTTT,CASRQGQGTEAFF
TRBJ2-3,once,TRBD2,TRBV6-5,TGTGCCAGCAGTTGGGGACTAGCGGGTCTCACAGATACGCAGTATTTT,CASSWGLAGLTDTQYF
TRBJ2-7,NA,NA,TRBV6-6,TGTGCCAGCAGTTACCCGGCAGGCATCTCCTACGAGCAGTACTTC,CASSYPAGISYEQYF
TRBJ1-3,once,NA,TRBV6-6,TGTGCCAGCAAAAACGGGGGGACCGGAAACACCATATATTTT,CASKNGGTGNTIYF
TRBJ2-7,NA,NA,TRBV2,TGTGCCAGCAGTGAGGGCCAGGCGCCCTACGAGCAGTACTTC,CASSEGQAPYEQYF
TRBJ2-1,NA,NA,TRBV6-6,TGTGCCAGCAGCCCCTCCTCGCCTAAGCAGTTCTTC,CASSPSSPKQFF
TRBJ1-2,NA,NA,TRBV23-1,TGCGCCAGCAGTCTGATACTGGGGGGAAAAGGCTACACCTTC,CASSLILGGKGYTF
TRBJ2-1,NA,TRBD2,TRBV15,TGTGCCACCAGCCCAACTAGCGGGAGCTACAATGAGCAGTTCTTC,CATSPTSGSYNEQFF
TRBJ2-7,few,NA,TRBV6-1,TGTGCCAGCAGTGGGAATCCGGGACTCATTATGGGGTACGAGCAGTACTTC,CASSGNPGLIMGYEQYF
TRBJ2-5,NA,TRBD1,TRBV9,TGTGCCAGCAGCCCCACGATGGGACAGAGGGAGACCCAGTACTTC,CASSPTMGQRETQYF
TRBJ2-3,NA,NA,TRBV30,TGTGCCTGGAGTGGGGGGACTGGGGCCACAGATACGCAGTATTTT,CAWSGGTGATDTQYF
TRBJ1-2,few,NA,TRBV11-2,TGTGCCAGCAGCTTAGGTTTGGCAGATGGCTACACCTTC,CASSLGLADGYTF
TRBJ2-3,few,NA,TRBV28,TGTGCCAGCAGTCGCACCCTCGGAGGAGATACGCAGTATTTT,CASSRTLGGDTQYF
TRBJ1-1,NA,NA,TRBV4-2,TGTGCCAGCAGTCAAGAAACAGGCGTGAACACTGAAGCTTTCTTT,CASSQETGVNTEAFF
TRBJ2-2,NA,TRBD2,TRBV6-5,TGTGCCAGCAGTCAGCGGGGGTCAGACACCGGGGAGCTGTTTTTT,CASSQRGSDTGELFF
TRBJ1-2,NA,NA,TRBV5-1,TGCGCCAGCAGCTTGGCCACCGGACAGACCTATGGCTACACCTTC,CASSLATGQTYGYTF
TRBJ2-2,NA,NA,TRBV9,TGTGCCAGCAGCGTAGCGGGGGCGAACACCGGGGAGCTGTTTTTT,CASSVAGANTGELFF
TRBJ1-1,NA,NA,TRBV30,TGTGCCTGGAGTGGACAAACGAACACTGAAGCTTTCTTT,CAWSGQTNTEAFF
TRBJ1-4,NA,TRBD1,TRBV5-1,TGCGCCAGCAGTCCCACAGGGGTAGCTAATGAAAAACTGTTTTTT,CASSPTGVANEKLFF
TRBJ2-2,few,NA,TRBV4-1,TGCGCCAGCAGCCCTCCCACCGGGGAGCTGTTTTTT,CASSPPTGELFF
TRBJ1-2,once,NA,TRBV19,TGTGCCAGTAGTATAGGTAGTCTTGGCTACACCTTC,CASSIGSLGYTF
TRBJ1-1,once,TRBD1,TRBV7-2,TGTGCCAGCAGCTTCAGAGACAGGGGAAGAACTGAAGCTTTCTTT,CASSFRDRGRTEAFF
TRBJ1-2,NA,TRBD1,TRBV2,TGTGCCAGCAGCTTAAGCCTTGGACAGGAGATCTATGGCTACACCTTC,CASSLSLGQEIYGYTF
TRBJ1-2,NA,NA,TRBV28,TGTGCCAGCAGCCCCCCGGGGTTCTATGGCTACACCTTC,CASSPPGFYGYTF
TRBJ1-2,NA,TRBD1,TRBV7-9,TGTTCCAGCAGCCCTCAGACAGGGGTGTCCGGATTAGGCTATGGCTACACCTTC,CSSSPQTGVSGLGYGYTF
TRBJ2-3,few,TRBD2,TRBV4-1,TGCGCCAGCAGCCAAAGTCCAGCGGGGGGCACAGATACGCAGTATTTT,CASSQSPAGGTDTQYF
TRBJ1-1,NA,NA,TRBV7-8,TGTGCCAGCAGCCCCGGCGGGTTTGGGTGGACTGAAGCTTTCTTT,CASSPGGFGWTEAFF
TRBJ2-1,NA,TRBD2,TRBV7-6,TGTGCCAGCAGCTTAACCCTAACTAGCGGGAGGACGAATGAGCAGTTCTTC,CASSLTLTSGRTNEQFF
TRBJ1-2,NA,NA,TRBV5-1,TGCGCCAGCAACCCGGTCGCAGGAAATCAGAATGGCTACACCTTC,CASNPVAGNQNGYTF
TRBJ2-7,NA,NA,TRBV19,TGTGCCAGTAGTACTATTTGGGGAGAAGAATACGAGCAGTACTTC,CASSTIWGEEYEQYF
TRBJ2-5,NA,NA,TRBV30,TGTGCCTGGAGTCTGGGGAGCGAGACCCAGTACTTC,CAWSLGSETQYF
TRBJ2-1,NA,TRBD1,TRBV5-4,TGTGCCAGCAGCCCGACAGGGGGTACCAATGAGCAGTTCTTC,CASSPTGGTNEQFF
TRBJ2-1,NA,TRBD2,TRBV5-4,TGTGCCAGCAGTCCCCGACTAGCGGGGGGCGAAGAGCAGTTCTTC,CASSPRLAGGEEQFF
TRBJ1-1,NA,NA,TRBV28,TGTGCCAGCAGTTTGTGGGACAAAGCTTTCTTT,CASSLWDKAFF
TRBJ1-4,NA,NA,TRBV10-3,TGTGCCATCAGTGACCGGGAGTCTAATGAAAAACTGTTTTTT,CAISDRESNEKLFF
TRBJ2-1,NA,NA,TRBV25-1,TGTGCCAGCAGTGAATCCCGCGGCTCCTACAATGAGCAGTTCTTC,CASSESRGSYNEQFF